The clone carrying this T cell receptor (beta chain) turned up a few times. Trimming stripped 3 bases from V and 2 bases from J, with 7 bases between. Per germline, CDR1 DFQATT and CDR2 SNEGSKA (reference sequence). The CDR3 contains 12 residues. Through a sample-barcoded 5' primer and a J-beta primer mix, a second PCR was run for 7 to 11 cycles. Via MiXCR, TCRdb re-called the 5' RACE reads, giving one row per CDR3 protein. The sample has 600,000 or so distinct CDR3 sequences; around half are singletons. This record comes from a study of blood T cells in healthy people across ages. The chain joins TRBV20-1 to TRBJ1-2, with D possibly TRBD1 on 6 matching bases. The receptor's source is an elderly man in good health. Specimen: blood. CDR3 loop: CSASTGNYGYTF. CDR3 nucleotide sequence: TGCAGTGCTAGTACAGGGAACTATGGCTACACCTTC.